A single sample gave rise to the 9 T cell receptor beta chains below, sequenced in a study of metastatic and nonmetastatic thyroid tumors. TCRdb reanalyzed the PCR reads with MiXCR. The sample has approximately 13,000 clones; around a quarter are singletons. Thyroid surgery had not been preceded by any treatment in any patient. Sequenced input: blood. These receptors were collected from a female donor with papillary thyroid cancer or a benign thyroid nodule (not recorded which). Some clones in this sample may be carry-over from other donors' samples.

Concerning this clone: At one end, the junction sequence differs from germline, possibly due to a read error. The chain is built from TRBV19 and TRBJ1-5; 8 nucleotides line up with TRBD1. Germline values: CDR1 LNHDA, CDR2 SQIVND (reference sequence). There are 16 residues in the CDR3. DNA for the CDR3: TGTGCCAGTAGTCACATTTGGCAGGGGGCTGATCAGCCCAAGCATTTT. It is translated as CASSHIWQGADQPKHF.

This clone appeared many times. The chain combines TRBV11-1 with TRBJ1-6, with TRBD1 as a possible D gene (6 bases). Germline loops: CDR1 SGHAT, CDR2 FQDESV (reference sequence). The CDR3 is made up of 16 amino acids. Trimming stripped 5 bases from V and 7 bases from J, with 18 bases between. CDR3 residues: CASSQQGREWNSPLHF. The CDR3 DNA is TGTGCCAGCAGCCAACAGGGCAGGGAATGGAATTCACCCCTCCACTTT.

This clone was detected only a few times. The junction departs from the called germline gene at one end, perhaps through a read error. This chain uses TRBV6-1 with TRBJ1-2; D gene unclear. CDR3 size: 14 residues. CDR1 and CDR2 (germline): MNHNS, SASEGT. This CDR3 is CASGDRVYTDGYTF. The CDR3 nucleotides are TGTGCCAGCGGTGACCGGGTTTATACGGATGGCTACACCTTC.

The sample holds many counts of this clone. The V call is TRBV2, the J call TRBJ1-4; D may be TRBD1 (5 bases). Germline values: CDR1 SNHLY, CDR2 FYNNEI. CDR3 size: 15 residues. The V end was cut by 5 bases, the J end by 4 bases, with 14 bases between. The CDR3 sequence: CASSKGWTINEKLFF. DNA for the CDR3: TGTGCCAGCAGTAAGGGATGGACAATTAATGAAAAACTGTTTTTT.

The gene calls are TRBV11-2 and TRBJ2-1; D remains unclear. The CDR3 covers 14 residues. Germline V gene data show CDR1 as SGHAT and CDR2 as FQNNGV. Trimming cost V 5 bases and J 0 bases, with 8 bases left between them. The CDR3: CASSPSSSYNEQFF. CDR3 in DNA: TGTGCCAGCAGCCCTTCGAGCTCCTACAATGAGCAGTTCTTC.

This clone was counted at least ten times. V usage is TRBV4-2 and J usage is TRBJ1-4; D is possibly TRBD1 (5 bases). The CDR3 spans 18 residues. Trimming removed 2 bases at V and 0 bases at J, with 16 bases between. Germline V gene lookup returns CDR1 LGHNA and CDR2 YNFKEQ. The CDR3 DNA reads TGTGCCAGCAGCCAAATAATGACAGCCCGTGCAACTAATGAAAAACTGTTTTTT. It specifies CASSQIMTARATNEKLFF.

This clone was observed at least ten times. Additional DNA sequences in this sample encode the identical CDR3. This chain connects TRBV20-1 to TRBJ2-4, with D unresolved. This CDR3 is 14 amino acids long. The germline gives CDR1 DFQATT, CDR2 SNEGSKA (reference sequence). V was pared by 7 bases and J by 0 bases, with 13 bases between. This CDR3 reads CSVLRGGAKNIQYF. The DNA of the CDR3 is TGCAGTGTCCTCCGTGGCGGAGCCAAAAACATTCAGTACTTC.

At least ten counts were recorded for this clone. The CDR3 DNA reads as TGTGCCAGCAGCTTGGCCGACACCTCCTCTGGAAACACCATATATTTT. Translating it yields CASSLADTSSGNTIYF. The chain couples TRBV5-4 to TRBJ1-3; no reliable D call. Per the germline V gene, CDR1 is SGHNT and CDR2 is YYREEE (reference sequence). This CDR3 comprises 16 residues. V was cut by 0 bases and J by 0 bases, with 10 bases left in between.

In this sample, this clone is medium-sized. The chain combines TRBV10-3 with TRBJ2-1; D gene uncertain. V was cut by 0 bases and J by 8 bases, with 20 bases left in between. This CDR3 has 17 amino acids. The germline V gene encodes CDR1 ENHRY and CDR2 SYGVKD. The CDR3 DNA is TGTGCCATCAGTGAGTCGAGAGTTTTGAGCAGCCCAGATGAGCAGTTCTTC. It codes for CAISESRVLSSPDEQFF.